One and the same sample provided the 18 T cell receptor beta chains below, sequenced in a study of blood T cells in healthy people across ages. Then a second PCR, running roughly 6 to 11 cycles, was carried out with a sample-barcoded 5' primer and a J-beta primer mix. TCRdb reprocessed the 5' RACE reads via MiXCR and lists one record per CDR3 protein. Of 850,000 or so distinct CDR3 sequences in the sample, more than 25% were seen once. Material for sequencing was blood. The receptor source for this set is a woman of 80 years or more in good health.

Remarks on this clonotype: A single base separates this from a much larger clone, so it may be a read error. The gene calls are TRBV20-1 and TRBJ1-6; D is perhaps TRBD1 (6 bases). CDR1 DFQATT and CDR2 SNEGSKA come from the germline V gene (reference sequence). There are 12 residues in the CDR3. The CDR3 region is CRARGGNSPLHF. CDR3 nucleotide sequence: TGCAGGGCTAGAGGGGGGAATTCACCCCTCCACTTT.

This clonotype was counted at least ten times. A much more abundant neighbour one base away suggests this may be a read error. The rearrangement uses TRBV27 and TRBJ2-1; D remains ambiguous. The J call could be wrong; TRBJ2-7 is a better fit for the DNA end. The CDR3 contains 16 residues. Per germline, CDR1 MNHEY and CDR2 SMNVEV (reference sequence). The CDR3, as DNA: TGTGCCAGCATACCCCTGGGGAAACACTCCTACAATGAGCAGTACTTC. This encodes CASIPLGKHSYNEQYF.

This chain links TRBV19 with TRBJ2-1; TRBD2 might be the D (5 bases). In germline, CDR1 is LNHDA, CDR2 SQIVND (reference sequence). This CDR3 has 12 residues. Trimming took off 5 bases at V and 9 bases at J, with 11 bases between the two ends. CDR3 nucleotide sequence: TGTGCCAGTAGTTTCGAGGGTTCTGAGCAGTTCTTC. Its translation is CASSFEGSEQFF.

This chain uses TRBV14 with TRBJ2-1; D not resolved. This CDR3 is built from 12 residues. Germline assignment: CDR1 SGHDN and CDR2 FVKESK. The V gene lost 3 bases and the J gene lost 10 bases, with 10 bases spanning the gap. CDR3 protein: CASSQERLEQFF. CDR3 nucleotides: TGTGCCAGCAGCCAGGAGAGGTTAGAGCAGTTCTTC. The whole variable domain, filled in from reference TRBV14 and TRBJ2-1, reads EAGVTQFPSHSVIEKGQTVTLRCDPISGHDNLYWYRRVMGKEIKFLLHFVKESKQDESGMPNNRFLAERTGGTYSTLKVQPAELEDSGVYFCASSQERLEQFFGPGTRLTVL.

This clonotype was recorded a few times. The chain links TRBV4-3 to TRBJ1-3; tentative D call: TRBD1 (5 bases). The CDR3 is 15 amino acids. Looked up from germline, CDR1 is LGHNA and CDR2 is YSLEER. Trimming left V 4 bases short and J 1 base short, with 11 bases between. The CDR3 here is CASSPGAGSGNTIYF. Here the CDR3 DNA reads TGCGCCAGCAGCCCCGGGGCGGGATCTGGAAACACCATATATTTT.

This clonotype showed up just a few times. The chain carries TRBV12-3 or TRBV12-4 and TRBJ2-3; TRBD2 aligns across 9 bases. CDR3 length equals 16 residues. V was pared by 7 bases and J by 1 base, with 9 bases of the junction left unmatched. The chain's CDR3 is CASTFSGGLGTDTQYF. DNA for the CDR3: TGTGCCAGCACTTTCAGCGGGGGGTTAGGCACAGATACGCAGTATTTT.

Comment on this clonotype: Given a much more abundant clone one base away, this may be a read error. The CDR3 DNA reads TGTGCCAGCAGTTTCCCCCAGGGGGGGGCCCACAATGAGCAGTACTTC. This translates into CASSFPQGGAHNEQYF. This chain links TRBV12-3 or TRBV12-4 with TRBJ2-5; D could derive from TRBD1 or TRBD2 (7 bases each). The CDR3 has 16 residues. V dropped 3 bases and J dropped 11 bases, with 25 bases sitting between them.

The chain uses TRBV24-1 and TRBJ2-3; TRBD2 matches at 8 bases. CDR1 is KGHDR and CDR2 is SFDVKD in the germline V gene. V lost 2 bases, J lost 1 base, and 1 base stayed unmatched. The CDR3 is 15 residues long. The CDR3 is CATSDSGGGTDTQYF. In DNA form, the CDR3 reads TGTGCCACCAGTGATTCGGGGGGGGGCACAGATACGCAGTATTTT.

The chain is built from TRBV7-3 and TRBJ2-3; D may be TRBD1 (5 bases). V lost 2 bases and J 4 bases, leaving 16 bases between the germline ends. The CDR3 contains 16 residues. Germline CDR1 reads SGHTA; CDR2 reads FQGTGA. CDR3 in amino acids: CASSLRVGAAPDTQYF. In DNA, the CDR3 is TGTGCCAGCAGCTTACGGGTAGGGGCAGCGCCAGATACGCAGTATTTT.

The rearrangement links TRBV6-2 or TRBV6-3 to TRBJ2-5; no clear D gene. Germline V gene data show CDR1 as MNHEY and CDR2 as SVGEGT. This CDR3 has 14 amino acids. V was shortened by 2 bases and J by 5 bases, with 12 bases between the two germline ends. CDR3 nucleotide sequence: TGTGCCAGCAGTTACGGTATGGTGGGGGAGACCCAGTACTTC. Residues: CASSYGMVGETQYF.

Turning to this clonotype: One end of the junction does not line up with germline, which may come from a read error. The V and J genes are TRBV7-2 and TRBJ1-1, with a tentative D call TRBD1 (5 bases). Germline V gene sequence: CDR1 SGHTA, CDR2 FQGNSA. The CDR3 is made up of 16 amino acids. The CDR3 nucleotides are TGCGCCAGCAGCCAGAGGGACGGCTACATGAACACTGAAGCTTTCTTT. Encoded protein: CASSQRDGYMNTEAFF. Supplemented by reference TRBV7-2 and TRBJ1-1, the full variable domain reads GAGVSQSPSNKVTEKGKDVELRCDPISGHTALYWYRQSLGQGLEFLIYFQGNSAPDKSGLPSDRFSAERTGGSVSTLTIQRTQQEDSAVYLCASSQRDGYMNTEAFFGQGTRLTVV.

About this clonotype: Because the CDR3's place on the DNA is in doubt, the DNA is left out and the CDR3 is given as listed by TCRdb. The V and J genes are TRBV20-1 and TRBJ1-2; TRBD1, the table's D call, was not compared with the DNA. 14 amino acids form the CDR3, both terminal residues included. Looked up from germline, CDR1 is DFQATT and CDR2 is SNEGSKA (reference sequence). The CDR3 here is CSARDGTVGYGNTF.

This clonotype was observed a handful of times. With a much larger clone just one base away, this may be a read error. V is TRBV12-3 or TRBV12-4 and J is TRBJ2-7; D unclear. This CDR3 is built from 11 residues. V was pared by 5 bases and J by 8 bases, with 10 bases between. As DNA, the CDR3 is TGTGCCAGCAGTCCCCGCGTAAAGCAGTACTTC. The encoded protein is CASSPRVKQYF.

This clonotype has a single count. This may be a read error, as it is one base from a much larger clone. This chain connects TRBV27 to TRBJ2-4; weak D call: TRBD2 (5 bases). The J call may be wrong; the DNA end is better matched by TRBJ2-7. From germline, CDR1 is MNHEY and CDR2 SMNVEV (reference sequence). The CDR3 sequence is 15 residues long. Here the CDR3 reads CASSLGPVGTYEQYF. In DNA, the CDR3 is TGTGCCAGCAGTCTCGGGCCAGTCGGGACCTACGAGCAGTACTTC.

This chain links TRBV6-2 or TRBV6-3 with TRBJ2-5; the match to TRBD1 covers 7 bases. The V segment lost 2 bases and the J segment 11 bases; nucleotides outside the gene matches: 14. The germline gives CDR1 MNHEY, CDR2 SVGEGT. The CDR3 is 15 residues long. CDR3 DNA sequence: TGTGCCAGCAGTTACGGGACAGCGTTCTACAATGAGCAGTACTTC. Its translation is CASSYGTAFYNEQYF.

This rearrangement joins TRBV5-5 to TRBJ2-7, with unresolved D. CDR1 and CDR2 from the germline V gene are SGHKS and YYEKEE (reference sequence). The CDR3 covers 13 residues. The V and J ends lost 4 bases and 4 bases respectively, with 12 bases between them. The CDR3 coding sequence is TGTGCCAGCAGCCTTGCGAGGTATTACGAGCAGTACTTC. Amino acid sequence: CASSLARYYEQYF.

CDR3 DNA: TGTGCCACCAGCGGTGGGACAGCCGCTAATCAGCCCCAGCATTTT. Protein: CATSGGTAANQPQHF. The chain combines TRBV15 with TRBJ1-5, with 7 bases fitting TRBD1. Germline CDR1 reads LNHNV; CDR2 reads YYDKDF (reference sequence). With V trimmed by 5 bases and J by 4 bases, 8 bases remained unmatched. This CDR3 has 15 residues. The full variable domain, rest sourced from reference TRBV15 and TRBJ1-5, is DAMVIQNPRYQVTQFGKPVTLSCSQTLNHNVMYWYQQKSSQAPKLLFHYYDKDFNNEADTPDNFQSRRPNTSFCFLDIRSPGLGDTAMYLCATSGGTAANQPQHFGDGTRLSIL.

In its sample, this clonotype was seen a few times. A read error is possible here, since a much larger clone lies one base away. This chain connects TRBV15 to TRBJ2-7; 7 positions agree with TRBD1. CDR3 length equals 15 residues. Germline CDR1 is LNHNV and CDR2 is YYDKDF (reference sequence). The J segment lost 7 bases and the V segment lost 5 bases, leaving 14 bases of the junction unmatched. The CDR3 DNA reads TGTGCCACCAGCGGACGGAAAACAGGGGTTCCTGAGCAGTACTTC. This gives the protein CATSGRKTGVPEQYF.